This T cell receptor beta chain was profiled in a study of circulating CD8 cells and anti-PD-1 response in melanoma. Study summary: Every 2 weeks, patients got 3 mg/kg nivolumab intravenously. Response groups: complete/partial responders versus stable/progressive non-responders. Study-wide results and caveats: Expanded sorted subsets were checked for tumor reactivity using peptides. Some patients were treatment-naive; others were previously treated.

This clonotype is labeled as medium-sized (0.01 to 0.1%). The antigen is unknown. TCR libraries were prepared from roughly 15 ng of total RNA with the QIAseq Immune Repertoire TCR panel. TCRdb re-called the reads with MiXCR, one entry per CDR3 protein. This sample has 1,000 to 1,500 distinct CDR3 sequences, with around 7.8% found just once. Live CD3+CD8+TCRalphabeta+ cells were sorted into four subsets by PD-1 and/or TIGIT. Trimming pared 4 bases from V and 9 bases from J, leaving 10 bases between. CDR3 length: 12 residues. CDR1 is MNHEY, CDR2 SMNVEV, per germline (reference sequence). J is TRBJ2-1 and V is TRBV27, with D hard to call. This material consisted of CD8+ T cells from PBMCs, taken at baseline or after one month of anti-PD-1 therapy (not recorded which). The source is a human donor with melanoma. CDR3 in amino acids: CASSSSRGEQFF. CDR3 DNA sequence: TGTGCCAGCAGTTCGTCTCGCGGTGAGCAGTTCTTC.